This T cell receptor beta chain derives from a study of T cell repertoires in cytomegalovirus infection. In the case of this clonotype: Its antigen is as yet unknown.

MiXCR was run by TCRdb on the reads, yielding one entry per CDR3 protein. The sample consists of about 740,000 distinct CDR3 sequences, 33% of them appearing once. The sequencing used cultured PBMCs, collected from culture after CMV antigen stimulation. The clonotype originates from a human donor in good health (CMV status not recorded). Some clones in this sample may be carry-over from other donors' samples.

The CDR3 DNA reads TGTGCCAGCAGCTTATCGGGATTTTACACAGATACGCAGTATTTT. Amino acid sequence: CASSLSGFYTDTQYF. The J gene is TRBJ2-3, the V gene TRBV7-2; D might be TRBD2 (5 bases). Germline V CDR1 and CDR2: SGHTA, FQGNSA. V was clipped by 2 bases and J by 2 bases, with 11 bases between them. The CDR3 runs to 15 residues.